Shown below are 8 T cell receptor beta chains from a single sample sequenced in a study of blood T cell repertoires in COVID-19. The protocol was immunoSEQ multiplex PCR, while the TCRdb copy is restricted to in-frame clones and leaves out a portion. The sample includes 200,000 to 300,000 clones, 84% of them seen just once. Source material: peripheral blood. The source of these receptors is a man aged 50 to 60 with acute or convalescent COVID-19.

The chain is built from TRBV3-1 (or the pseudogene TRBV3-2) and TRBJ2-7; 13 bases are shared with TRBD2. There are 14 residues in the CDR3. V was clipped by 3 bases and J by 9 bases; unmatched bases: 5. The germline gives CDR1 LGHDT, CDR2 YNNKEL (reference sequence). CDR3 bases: TGTGCCAGCAGCCAGACTAGCGGGGGGACCGCGCAGTACTTC. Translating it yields CASSQTSGGTAQYF.

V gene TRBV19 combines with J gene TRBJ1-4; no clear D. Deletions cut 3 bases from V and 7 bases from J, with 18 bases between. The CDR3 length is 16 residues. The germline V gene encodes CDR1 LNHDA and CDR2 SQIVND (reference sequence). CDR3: CASSMRAQRSGEKLFF. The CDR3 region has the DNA TGTGCCAGTAGTATGCGGGCACAGAGATCGGGTGAAAAACTGTTTTTT.

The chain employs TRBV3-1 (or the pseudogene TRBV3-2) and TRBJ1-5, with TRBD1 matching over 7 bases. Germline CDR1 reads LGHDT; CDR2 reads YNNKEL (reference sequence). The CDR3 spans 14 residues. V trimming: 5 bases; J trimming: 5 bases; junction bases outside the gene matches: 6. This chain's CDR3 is CASSTRDRDQPQHF. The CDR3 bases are TGTGCCAGCAGCACCCGGGACAGAGATCAGCCCCAGCATTTT.

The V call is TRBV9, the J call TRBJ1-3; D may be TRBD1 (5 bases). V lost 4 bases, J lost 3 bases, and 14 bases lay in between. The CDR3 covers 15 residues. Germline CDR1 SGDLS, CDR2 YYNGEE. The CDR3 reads CASSSLTQGGNTIYF. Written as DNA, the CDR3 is TGTGCCAGCAGCTCCCTCACGCAGGGTGGAAACACCATATATTTT.

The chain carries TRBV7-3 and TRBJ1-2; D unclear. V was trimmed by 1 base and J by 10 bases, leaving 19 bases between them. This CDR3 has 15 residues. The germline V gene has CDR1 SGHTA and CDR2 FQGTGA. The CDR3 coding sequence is TGTGCCAGCAGCTTAAGTGGAGGCGCCCCGGATGACTACACCTTC. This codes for CASSLSGGAPDDYTF.

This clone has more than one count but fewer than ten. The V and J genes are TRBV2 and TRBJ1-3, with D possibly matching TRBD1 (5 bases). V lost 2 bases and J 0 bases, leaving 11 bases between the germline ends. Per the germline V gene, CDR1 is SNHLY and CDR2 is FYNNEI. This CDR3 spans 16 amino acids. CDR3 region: CASSEQQGLSGNTIYF. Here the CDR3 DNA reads TGTGCCAGCAGTGAACAGCAGGGCCTCTCTGGAAACACCATATATTTT. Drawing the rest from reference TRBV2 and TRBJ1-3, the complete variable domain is EPEVTQTPSHQVTQMGQEVILRCVPISNHLYFYWYRQILGQKVEFLVSFYNNEISEKSEIFDDQFSVERPDGSNFTLKIRSTKLEDSAMYFCASSEQQGLSGNTIYFGEGSWLTVV.

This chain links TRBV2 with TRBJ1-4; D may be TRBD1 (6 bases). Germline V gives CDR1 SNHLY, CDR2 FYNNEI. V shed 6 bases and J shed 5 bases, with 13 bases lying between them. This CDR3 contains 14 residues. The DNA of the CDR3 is TGTGCCAGCAGCCCACAGGGTACGAATGAAAAACTGTTTTTT. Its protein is CASSPQGTNEKLFF.

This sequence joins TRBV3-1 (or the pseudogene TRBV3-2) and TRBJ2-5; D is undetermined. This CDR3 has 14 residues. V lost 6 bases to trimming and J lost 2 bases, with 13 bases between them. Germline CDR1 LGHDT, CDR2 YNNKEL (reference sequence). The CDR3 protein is CASRRKTQQETQYF. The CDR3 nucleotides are TGTGCCAGCAGACGCAAGACTCAACAAGAGACCCAGTACTTC.